Included here is one TCR beta chain sequence, with context. Its cognate antigen has yet to be identified. No qualities accompany the bases; no much larger clone lies one base away. Instrument on record: Illumina HiSeq 1500. Clones were called with MiXCR by TCRdb after fastp trimmed the public reads at Q25, and only in-frame beta chains were retained. Records with the same CDR3 protein are collapsed into one entry carrying the most frequent genes and DNA. In this sample the table shows 250,000 to 300,000 distinct CDR3 sequences, 20% to 25% of which occur a single time. The ten largest make up roughly 19% of the sample. CDR1 and CDR2, per the germline V gene (reference sequence), are LNHDA and SQIVND. Its CDR3 holds 16 amino acids, cysteine through phenylalanine. Left in the record is the CDR3 DNA by itself, 48 bases read in frame from the first base. Trimming removed 6 bases from V and 4 bases from J; the gene matches leave 12 bases unexplained.

The treatment or condition label on this specimen signifies: in vitro stimulation with specific CMV peptide epitopes to enrich CMV-specific T cells. This sample is part of a study of T cell repertoires in cytomegalovirus infection (dated by TCRdb to the late 2010s). With regard to the full study: Peptide stimulations targeted recently identified HLA-C-restricted CMV epitopes, whose presentation resists viral immunomodulation, together with well-studied HLA-B-restricted epitopes. Donor HLA type was relevant to the analysis, as public TCR beta signatures indicated carriage of CMV infection together with the matching HLA type. Overall results and qualifications from the work: Carriers of CMV infection plus the relevant HLA type were discriminated by the cumulative frequency of public TCR beta family members in the study cohort and in an independent approximately 400-donor cohort. The ex vivo response was dominated by HLA-C-restricted CMV-specific TCR beta clonotypes, which also provided the single most frequent clonotype in two of eight donors.

Sequencing used cultured PBMCs, obtained from culture after CMV antigen stimulation. The sequence is built from TRBV19 and TRBJ1-2, with TRBD1 identical over 9 junction bases. The sequence was obtained from a human donor in good health (CMV status not recorded). Some clones in this sample may be carry-over from other donors' samples. The CDR3 amino acid sequence is: CASRPSPGQGGYGYTF. The sequence in DNA is TGTGCCAGTAGACCTAGTCCGGGACAGGGAGGCTATGGCTACACCTTC. This CDR3, with the reference TRBV19 and TRBJ1-2 proteins standing in past its ends, gives the full variable domain DGGITQSPKYLFRKEGQNVTLSCEQNLNHDAMYWYRQDPGQGLRLIYYSQIVNDFQKGDIAEGYSVSREKKESFPLTVTSAQKNPTAFYLCASRPSPGQGGYGYTFGSGTRLTVV.